These 23 T cell receptor beta chains share one sample of origin, sequenced in a study of blood T cell repertoires in COVID-19. Assay: immunoSEQ multiplex PCR; the TCRdb copy retains only in-frame clones and omits some. Among roughly 150,000 clones listed, approximately 80% were seen once. Source material: PBMCs or T cells enriched from blood (not recorded which). The receptor source for this set is a man in his 70s who had been exposed to COVID-19.

This chain connects TRBV27 to TRBJ2-7, with a possible D match to TRBD1 (5 bases). CDR1 and CDR2 from the germline V gene are MNHEY and SMNVEV (reference sequence). This CDR3 contains 12 residues. Trimming took off 6 bases at V and 0 bases at J, with 6 bases between the two ends. The CDR3 loop reads CASSRDSYEQYF. In nucleotides, the CDR3 is TGTGCCAGCAGCAGGGACTCCTACGAGCAGTACTTC.

The chain uses TRBV25-1 and TRBJ1-1; D ambiguous. The CDR3 is made up of 12 amino acids. Trimming stripped 5 bases from V and 2 bases from J, with 6 bases between. CDR1 and CDR2 from the germline V gene are MGHDK and SYGVNS. The DNA of the CDR3 is TGTGCCAGCAGTTCAGTTAACACTGAAGCTTTCTTT. This encodes CASSSVNTEAFF.

The chain uses TRBV19 and TRBJ2-1, with D unclear. Germline CDR1 and CDR2: LNHDA and SQIVND (reference sequence). The CDR3 extends over 12 amino acids. The V and J ends lost 3 bases and 9 bases respectively, with 9 bases between them. CDR3 coding DNA: TGTGCCAGTAGTATCCGGGTCGGTGAGCAGTTCTTC. Residues: CASSIRVGEQFF.

V and J are TRBV7-2 and TRBJ2-5; a weak D match, TRBD2 (5 bases). Trimming left V 9 bases short and J 1 base short, with 9 bases between. Per germline, CDR1 SGHTA and CDR2 FQGNSA. The CDR3 consists of 12 residues. The CDR3 loop reads CASDYAQETQYF. The CDR3 nucleotides are TGTGCCAGTGACTACGCCCAAGAGACCCAGTACTTC.

The CDR3 DNA follows: TGTGCCAGCAGCTTAGGTCCCAGATCCGGGGGGAACACCGGGGAGCTGTTTTTT. This encodes CASSLGPRSGGNTGELFF. The chain couples TRBV7-6 to TRBJ2-2, with a tentative D call TRBD2 (6 bases). CDR1 SGHVS and CDR2 FNYEAQ come from the germline V gene. This CDR3 region has 18 residues. V was trimmed by 1 base and J by 1 base, leaving 16 bases between them.

For this clone: A junction boundary mismatches the germline segment, possibly from a read error. The V gene is TRBV7-9, the J gene TRBJ2-7; D gene uncertain. Germline V gene sequence: CDR1 SEHNR, CDR2 FQNEAQ (reference sequence). This CDR3 has 14 residues. The CDR3 protein is CASTLGQVVHEQYF. CDR3 coding DNA: TGTGCCAGCACCTTAGGTCAGGTTGTCCACGAGCAGTACTTC.

This clone showed up just a few times. The V and J genes are TRBV5-5 and TRBJ1-4, with D tentatively TRBD1 (6 bases). V lost 4 bases and J 4 bases, leaving 14 bases between the germline ends. The germline V gene has CDR1 SGHKS and CDR2 YYEKEE (reference sequence). The length of the CDR3 is 15 residues. The CDR3 DNA reads TGTGCCAGCAGCCTACGACAGGTTCTTAATGAAAAACTGTTTTTT. This encodes CASSLRQVLNEKLFF.

This clone was recorded once. The chain has TRBV28 and TRBJ1-4; TRBD1 matches at 8 bases. The V segment lost 5 bases and the J segment 7 bases; nucleotides outside the gene matches: 9. CDR3 size: 15 residues. The germline CDR1 and CDR2 sequences are MDHEN and SYDVKM. As DNA, the CDR3 is TGTGCCAGCAGTCGCGGAGGACAGGGAGGTGAAAAACTGTTTTTT. Protein product: CASSRGGQGGEKLFF.

The gene calls are TRBV3-1 (or the pseudogene TRBV3-2) and TRBJ1-1; D not resolved. In germline, CDR1 is LGHDT, CDR2 YNNKEL (reference sequence). Trimming removed 1 base at V and 7 bases at J, with 10 bases between. CDR3 length equals 13 residues. Written as DNA, the CDR3 is TGTGCCAGCAGCCAAGCAACGGGGTTTGAAGCTTTCTTT. Encoded protein: CASSQATGFEAFF.

V and J are TRBV5-6 and TRBJ2-3, with D possibly being TRBD1 (6 bases). V shed 3 bases and J shed 1 base, with 6 bases lying between them. CDR1 SGHDT and CDR2 YYEEEE come from the germline V gene. The CDR3 loop spans 13 amino acids. The CDR3 sequence is CASSYRGTDTQYF. DNA of the CDR3: TGTGCCAGCAGCTACAGGGGCACAGATACGCAGTATTTT.

J is TRBJ2-7 and V is TRBV10-1; 8 positions agree with TRBD1. The germline CDR1 and CDR2 sequences are WNHNN and SYGVQD (reference sequence). With 6 bases clipped from V and 6 bases from J, the junction kept 7 bases outside the gene matches. CDR3 length: 13 amino acids. The CDR3 protein is CASSFGQGGEQYF. The DNA for the CDR3 is TGCGCCAGCAGCTTCGGACAGGGCGGCGAGCAGTACTTC.

This clone was seen only a few times. The chain carries TRBV11-3 and TRBJ2-2, with a tentative D call TRBD2 (5 bases). V lost 0 bases to trimming and J lost 6 bases, with 5 bases between them. The CDR3 extends over 13 amino acids. Germline V gene data show CDR1 as SGHNT and CDR2 as YENEEA. Here the CDR3 DNA reads TGTGCCAGCAGCTTAGAGGGAGCCGGGGAGCTGTTTTTT. It codes for CASSLEGAGELFF.

This chain uses TRBV7-6 with TRBJ1-3, with D hard to call. Germline V gene lookup returns CDR1 SGHVS and CDR2 FNYEAQ. This CDR3 has 14 amino acids. Trimming cost V 2 bases and J 3 bases, with 8 bases left between them. CDR3 DNA sequence: TGTGCCAGCAGCTTACAGGAGGGTGGAAACACCATATATTTT. Protein sequence: CASSLQEGGNTIYF.

This rearrangement joins TRBV2 to TRBJ1-4; TRBD1 aligns across 8 bases. The CDR3 sequence is 14 residues long. The V segment lost 6 bases and the J segment 8 bases; nucleotides outside the gene matches: 8. In germline, CDR1 is SNHLY, CDR2 FYNNEI. The CDR3 region is CASRFGQGSEKLFF. In DNA form, the CDR3 reads TGTGCCAGCAGATTTGGACAGGGAAGCGAAAAACTGTTTTTT.

J is TRBJ2-7 and V is TRBV28; the D gene is possibly TRBD1 (6 bases). CDR3 length equals 14 residues. Germline assignment: CDR1 MDHEN and CDR2 SYDVKM. The ends were cut back, 7 bases at V and 7 bases at J, with 20 bases in the middle. The CDR3 region has the DNA TGTGCCAGCATCTTAGGGCAGGGGAAGGGAGAGCAGTACTTC. Protein sequence: CASILGQGKGEQYF.

V and J are TRBV7-8 and TRBJ2-7; 8 nucleotides line up with TRBD2. Trimming at V came to 4 bases and at J to 3 bases, leaving 17 bases not matched to a gene. The CDR3 totals 18 residues. The germline V gene encodes CDR1 SGHVS and CDR2 FQNEAQ. DNA for the CDR3: TGTGCCAGCAGCTCGCCGGGGGGGCCGGGACTAGGGAACTACGAGCAGTACTTC. It encodes CASSSPGGPGLGNYEQYF. Looking up the rest from reference TRBV7-8 and TRBJ2-7 gives the full variable domain: GAGVSQSPRYKVAKRGQDVALRCDPISGHVSLFWYQQALGQGPEFLTYFQNEAQLDKSGLPSDRFFAERPEGSVSTLKIQRTQQEDSAVYLCASSSPGGPGLGNYEQYFGPGTRLTVT.

The chain joins TRBV5-6 to TRBJ1-2, with a weak D call TRBD1 (6 bases). Germline V gene lookup returns CDR1 SGHDT and CDR2 YYEEEE. Deletions cut 4 bases from V and 5 bases from J, with 12 bases between. CDR3 size: 13 residues. The DNA of the CDR3 is TGTGCCAGCAGCCCAGACAGGACTTATGGCTACACCTTC. Translation: CASSPDRTYGYTF.

The J gene is TRBJ2-5, the V gene TRBV7-2, with 16 bases lining up with TRBD2. J gave up 5 bases and V 3 bases, and 3 bases lay outside the gene matches. CDR3 size: 16 residues. Looked up from germline, CDR1 is SGHTA and CDR2 is FQGNSA. Here the CDR3 DNA reads TGTGCCAGCAGCTTGGGACTAGCGGGGGGGCTGGAGACCCAGTACTTC. It codes for CASSLGLAGGLETQYF.

The chain combines TRBV6-6 with TRBJ1-5; D gene ambiguous. Trimming shortened V by 5 bases and J by 1 base, and 12 bases separated the two germline ends. The CDR3 has 15 amino acids. Germline CDR1 is MNHNY and CDR2 is SVGAGI (reference sequence). The CDR3 is CASSTRGVSNQPQHF. DNA for the CDR3: TGTGCCAGCAGTACCCGGGGTGTGAGCAATCAGCCCCAGCATTTT.

This chain links TRBV2 with TRBJ2-3; perhaps TRBD2 as D (7 bases). Trimming took off 10 bases at V and 3 bases at J, with 14 bases between the two ends. This CDR3 spans 13 amino acids. Germline CDR1 is SNHLY and CDR2 is FYNNEI. This chain's CDR3 is CATSQGGTDTQYF. CDR3 bases: TGTGCCACTTCACAGGGAGGGACAGATACGCAGTATTTT.

The rearrangement joins TRBV4-1 to TRBJ1-1, with a tentative D call TRBD1 (5 bases). The V end was cut by 0 bases, the J end by 4 bases, with 21 bases between. Germline lookup yields CDR1 MGHRA and CDR2 YSYEKL. This CDR3 comprises 18 residues. CDR3 in amino acids: CASSQDPPQGRGGTEAFF. The CDR3 DNA is TGCGCCAGCAGCCAAGATCCGCCTCAAGGGCGGGGGGGCACTGAAGCTTTCTTT.

The chain couples TRBV5-1 to TRBJ1-1, with a weak D call TRBD1 (5 bases). The CDR3 runs 15 residues. The germline V and J ends were trimmed by 0 bases and 3 bases, with 12 bases remaining between them. Per the germline V gene, CDR1 is SGHRS and CDR2 is YFSETQ. The CDR3, as DNA: TGCGCCAGCAGCTTGGTGGGGCGGGGGGACACTGAAGCTTTCTTT. Residues: CASSLVGRGDTEAFF.

The sample holds a few counts of this clone. Written as DNA, the CDR3 is TGTGCCAGCAGTGAAGTGGGCAGGGGGCGGACTAATGAAAAACTGTTTTTT. As protein: CASSEVGRGRTNEKLFF. The V call is TRBV2, the J call TRBJ1-4; 8 positions match TRBD1. Germline V gives CDR1 SNHLY, CDR2 FYNNEI. The CDR3 is made up of 17 amino acids. Losses at the gene ends were 1 base for V and 2 bases for J; bases not matched to a gene: 6.